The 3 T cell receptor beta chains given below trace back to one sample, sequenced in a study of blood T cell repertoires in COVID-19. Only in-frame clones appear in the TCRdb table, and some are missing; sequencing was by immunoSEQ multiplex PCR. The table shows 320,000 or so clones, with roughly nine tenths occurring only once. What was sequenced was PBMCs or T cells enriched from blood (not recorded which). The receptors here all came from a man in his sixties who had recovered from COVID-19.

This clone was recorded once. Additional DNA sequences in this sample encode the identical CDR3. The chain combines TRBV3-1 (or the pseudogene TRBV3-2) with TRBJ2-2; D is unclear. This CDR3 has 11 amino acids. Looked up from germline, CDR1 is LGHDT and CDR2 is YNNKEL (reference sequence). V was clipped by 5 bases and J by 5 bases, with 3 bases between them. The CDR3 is CASSLTGELFF. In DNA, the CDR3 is TGTGCCAGCAGCTTAACCGGGGAGCTGTTTTTT.

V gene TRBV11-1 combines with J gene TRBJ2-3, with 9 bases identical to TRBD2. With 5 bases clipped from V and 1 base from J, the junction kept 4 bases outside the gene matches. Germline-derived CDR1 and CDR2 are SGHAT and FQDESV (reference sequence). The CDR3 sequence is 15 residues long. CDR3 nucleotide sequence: TGTGCCAGCAGCCGCCGGACTAGCGGCACAGATACGCAGTATTTT. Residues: CASSRRTSGTDTQYF. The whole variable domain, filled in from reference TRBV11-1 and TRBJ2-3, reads EAEVAQSPRYKITEKSQAVAFWCDPISGHATLYWYRQILGQGPELLVQFQDESVVDDSQLPKDRFSAERLKGVDSTLKIQPAELGDSAMYLCASSRRTSGTDTQYFGPGTRLTVL.

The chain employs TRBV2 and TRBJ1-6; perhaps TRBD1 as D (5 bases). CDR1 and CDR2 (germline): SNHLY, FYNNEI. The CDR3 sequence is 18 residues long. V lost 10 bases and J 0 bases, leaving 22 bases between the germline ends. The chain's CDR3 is CAIRTGEQRSSYNSPLHF. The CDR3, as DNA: TGTGCCATCAGAACAGGAGAACAAAGGAGCTCCTATAATTCACCCCTCCACTTT.